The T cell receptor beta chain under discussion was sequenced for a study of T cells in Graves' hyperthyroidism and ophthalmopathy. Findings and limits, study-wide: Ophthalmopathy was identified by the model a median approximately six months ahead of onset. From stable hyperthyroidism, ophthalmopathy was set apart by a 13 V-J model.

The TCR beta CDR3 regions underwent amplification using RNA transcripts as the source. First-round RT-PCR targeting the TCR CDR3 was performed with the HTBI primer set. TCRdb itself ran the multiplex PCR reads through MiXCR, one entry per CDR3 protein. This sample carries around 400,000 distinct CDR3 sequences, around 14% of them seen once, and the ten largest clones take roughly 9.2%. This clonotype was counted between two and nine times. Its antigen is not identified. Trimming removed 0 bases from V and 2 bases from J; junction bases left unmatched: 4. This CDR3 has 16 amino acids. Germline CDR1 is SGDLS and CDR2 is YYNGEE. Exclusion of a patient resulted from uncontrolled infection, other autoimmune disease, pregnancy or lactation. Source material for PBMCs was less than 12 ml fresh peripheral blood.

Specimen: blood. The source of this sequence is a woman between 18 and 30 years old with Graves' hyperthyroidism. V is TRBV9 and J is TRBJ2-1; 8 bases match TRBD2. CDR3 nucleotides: TGTGCCAGCAGCGTAGAGGGGCGGGAGGCCTACAATGAGCAGTTCTTC. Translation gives CASSVEGREAYNEQFF.